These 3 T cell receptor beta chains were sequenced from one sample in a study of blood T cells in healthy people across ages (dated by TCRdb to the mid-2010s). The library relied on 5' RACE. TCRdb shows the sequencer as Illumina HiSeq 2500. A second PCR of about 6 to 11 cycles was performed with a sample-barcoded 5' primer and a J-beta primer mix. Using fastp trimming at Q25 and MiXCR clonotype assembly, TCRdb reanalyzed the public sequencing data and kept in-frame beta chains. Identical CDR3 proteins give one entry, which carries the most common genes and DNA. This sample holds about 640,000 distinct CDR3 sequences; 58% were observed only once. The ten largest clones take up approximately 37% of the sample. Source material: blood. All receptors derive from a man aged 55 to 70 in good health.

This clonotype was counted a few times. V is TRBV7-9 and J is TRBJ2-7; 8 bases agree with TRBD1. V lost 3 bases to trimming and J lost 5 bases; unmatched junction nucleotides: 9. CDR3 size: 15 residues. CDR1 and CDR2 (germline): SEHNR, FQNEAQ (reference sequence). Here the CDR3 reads CASSFRGTGAHEQYF. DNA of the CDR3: TGTGCCAGCAGCTTTAGGGGGACAGGAGCCCACGAGCAGTACTTC.

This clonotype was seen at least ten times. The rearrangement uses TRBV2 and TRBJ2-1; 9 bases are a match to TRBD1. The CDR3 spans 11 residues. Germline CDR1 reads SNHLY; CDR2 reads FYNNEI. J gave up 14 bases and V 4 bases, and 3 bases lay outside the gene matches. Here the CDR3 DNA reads TGTGCCAGCAGTGTGAGGGACAGGGAGTTCTTC. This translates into CASSVRDREFF.

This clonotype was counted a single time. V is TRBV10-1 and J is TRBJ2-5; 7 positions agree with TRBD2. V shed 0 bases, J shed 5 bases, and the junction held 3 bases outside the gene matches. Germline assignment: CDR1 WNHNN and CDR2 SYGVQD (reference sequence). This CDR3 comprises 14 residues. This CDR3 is CASSESGGVETQYF. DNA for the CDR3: TGCGCCAGCAGTGAGTCTGGGGGGGTGGAGACCCAGTACTTC.